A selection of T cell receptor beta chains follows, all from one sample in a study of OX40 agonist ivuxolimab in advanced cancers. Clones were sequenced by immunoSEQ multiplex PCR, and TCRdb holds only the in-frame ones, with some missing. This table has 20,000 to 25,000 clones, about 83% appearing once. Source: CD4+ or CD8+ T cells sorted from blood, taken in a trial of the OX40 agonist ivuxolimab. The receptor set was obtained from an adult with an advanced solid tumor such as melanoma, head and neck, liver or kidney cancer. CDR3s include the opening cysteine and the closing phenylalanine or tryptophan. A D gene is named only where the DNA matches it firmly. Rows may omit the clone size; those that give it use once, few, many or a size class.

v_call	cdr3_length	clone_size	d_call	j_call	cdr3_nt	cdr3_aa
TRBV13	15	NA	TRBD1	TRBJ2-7	TGTGCCAGCAGCTTAGGGGTGGGACAGGAGTACGAGCAGTACTTC	CASSLGVGQEYEQYF
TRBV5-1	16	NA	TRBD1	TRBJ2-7	TGCGCCAGCAGCTCCATTCGGGACAGTAACTCCTACGAGCAGTACTTC	CASSSIRDSNSYEQYF
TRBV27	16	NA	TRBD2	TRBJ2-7	TGTGCCAGCAGTTCAATAACTAGCGGGGGGGGTCACGAGCAGTACTTC	CASSSITSGGGHEQYF
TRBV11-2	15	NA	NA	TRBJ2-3	TGTGCCAGCAGCCCGGGGACCCTTGACCCGCATACGCAGTATTTT	CASSPGTLDPHTQYF
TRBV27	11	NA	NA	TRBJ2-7	TGTGCCAGCAGTTTTGGCTACGAGCAGTACTTC	CASSFGYEQYF
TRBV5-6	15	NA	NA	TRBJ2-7	TGTGCCAGCAGCTATGGGGGCCAGGGAGGAGACGAGCAGTACTTC	CASSYGGQGGDEQYF
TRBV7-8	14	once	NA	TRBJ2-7	TGTGCCAGCAGCTCGACAGGCGATAACTACGAGCAGTACTTC	CASSSTGDNYEQYF
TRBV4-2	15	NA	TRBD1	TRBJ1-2	TGTGCCAGCAGCCCCCCTACAGGGGGCTTATATGGCTACACCTTC	CASSPPTGGLYGYTF
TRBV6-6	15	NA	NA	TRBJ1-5	TGTGCCAGCAGTGACGCGGGAGGGTCAAATCAGCCCCAGCATTTT	CASSDAGGSNQPQHF
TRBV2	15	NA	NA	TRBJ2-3	TGTGCCAGCAGTGAAGCGATGGCTTTCCTAGATACGCAGTATTTT	CASSEAMAFLDTQYF